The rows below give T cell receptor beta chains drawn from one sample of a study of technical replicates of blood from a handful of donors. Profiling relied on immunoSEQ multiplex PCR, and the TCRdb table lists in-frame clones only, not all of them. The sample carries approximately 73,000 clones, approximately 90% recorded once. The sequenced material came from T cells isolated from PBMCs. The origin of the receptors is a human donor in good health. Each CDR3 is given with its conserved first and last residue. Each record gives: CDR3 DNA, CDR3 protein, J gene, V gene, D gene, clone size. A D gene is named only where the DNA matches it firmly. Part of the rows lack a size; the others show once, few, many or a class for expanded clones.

TGTGCCTCGTACCCTCTAGCGGGAGGTCAAGATACGCAGTATTTT | CASYPLAGGQDTQYF | TRBJ2-3 | TRBV30 | TRBD2 | NA
TGTGCCAGCAGTTTCGGGGGGGGTTTTGCCAATCAGCCCCAGCATTTT | CASSFGGGFANQPQHF | TRBJ1-5 | TRBV28 | NA | NA
TGTGCCAGCAGCGGAGGACATGGCTTGAGCACAGATACGCAGTATTTT | CASSGGHGLSTDTQYF | TRBJ2-3 | TRBV9 | NA | NA
TGTGCCAGCTCACCCGGCACAGGGGGGCCTTACGAGCAGTACTTC | CASSPGTGGPYEQYF | TRBJ2-7 | TRBV18 | TRBD1 | NA
TGTGCTAGTGGTTTGGGCGCTAGCGGGAGTTCAGATACGCAGTATTTT | CASGLGASGSSDTQYF | TRBJ2-3 | TRBV12-5 | TRBD2 | NA
TGTGCCAGCTCATTCCGACAGGGCCCCTCCACCGGGGAGCTGTTTTTT | CASSFRQGPSTGELFF | TRBJ2-2 | TRBV18 | TRBD1 | NA
TGTGCCAGCAGCTTGGCCACTGATACGCAGTATTTT | CASSLATDTQYF | TRBJ2-3 | TRBV5-4 | NA | once
TGTGCCAGCAGTGAGATTCTAGCGGGAGGTTACTACAATGAGCAGTTCTTC | CASSEILAGGYYNEQFF | TRBJ2-1 | TRBV2 | TRBD2 | NA
TGTGCCAGCAGCTTGGCCCAGTGGGAGACCCAGTACTTC | CASSLAQWETQYF | TRBJ2-5 | TRBV5-5 | NA | once
TGTGCCAGCTCACCATCCCCGGACAGGGCCTATGGCTACACCTTC | CASSPSPDRAYGYTF | TRBJ1-2 | TRBV18 | TRBD1 | NA
TGTGCCTGGAGTGGGGACAGGGGTAGCAATCAGCCCCAGCATTTT | CAWSGDRGSNQPQHF | TRBJ1-5 | TRBV30 | TRBD1 | NA
TGTGCCAGCAGCTCCTACTCTAGCCTGTATGGCTACACCTTC | CASSSYSSLYGYTF | TRBJ1-2 | TRBV5-6 | NA | NA
TGTGCCATCAGAAGACTAGCGGGCATCAATGAGCAGTTCTTC | CAIRRLAGINEQFF | TRBJ2-1 | TRBV10-3 | TRBD2 | NA
TGCGCCAGCAGCTTGGGGACAGGGGGGCCTTCAGATACGCAGTATTTT | CASSLGTGGPSDTQYF | TRBJ2-3 | TRBV5-1 | TRBD1 | NA
TGTGCCAGCAGTATTGGACACCCTGTCTATGGCTACACCTTC | CASSIGHPVYGYTF | TRBJ1-2 | TRBV25-1 | NA | NA
TGCGCCAGCAGCTTGACAGGCCCTAGCGGGAGGGTTAAGAACACCGGGGAGCTGTTTTTT | CASSLTGPSGRVKNTGELFF | TRBJ2-2 | TRBV5-1 | TRBD2 | once
TGTGCCAGCAGCTGGGACAGGGAGGATCAGCCCCAGCATTTT | CASSWDREDQPQHF | TRBJ1-5 | TRBV5-5 | TRBD1 | NA
TGTGCCATCAGTGAGTCAGAGGAGTATGCTGAGCAGTTCTTC | CAISESEEYAEQFF | TRBJ2-1 | TRBV10-3 | NA | NA
TGCGCCAGCAGCCCTGGTTCTAGCGGGAGAGGGGCAGATACGCAGTATTTT | CASSPGSSGRGADTQYF | TRBJ2-3 | TRBV5-1 | TRBD2 | NA
TGTGCCAGCAGTTTGTCCAGGGGGCGGAACGAGCAGTACTTC | CASSLSRGRNEQYF | TRBJ2-7 | TRBV27 | TRBD1 | NA
TGTGCTAGCAGCCCCCAGGGTCTCTCCTACGAGCAGTACTTC | CASSPQGLSYEQYF | TRBJ2-7 | TRBV7-7 | NA | NA
TGCGCCAGCAGCTTGGAAAGACAGGGGCTGAACACTGAAGCTTTCTTT | CASSLERQGLNTEAFF | TRBJ1-1 | TRBV5-1 | TRBD1 | NA
TGTGCCAGCAGCTTGGAACAGGGTGGGTACGAGCAGTACTTC | CASSLEQGGYEQYF | TRBJ2-7 | TRBV5-4 | NA | NA
TGTGCCAGCAGCCAAGAATTTCATACTAGCGGGCACTACGAGCAGTACTTC | CASSQEFHTSGHYEQYF | TRBJ2-7 | TRBV4-2 | TRBD2 | once
TGTGCCAGCAGCTTAGTTGGACAGGGCCATCAGCCCCAGCATTTT | CASSLVGQGHQPQHF | TRBJ1-5 | TRBV7-9 | TRBD1 | NA
TGCGCCAGCAGCCGTGGGACAGGGGACGGCTCTGGGGCCAACGTCCTGACTTTC | CASSRGTGDGSGANVLTF | TRBJ2-6 | TRBV5-1 | TRBD1 | NA
TGTGCCAGCAGTGATGGCGGCATCCGGGATGAGCAGTTCTTC | CASSDGGIRDEQFF | TRBJ2-1 | TRBV25-1 | NA | NA
TGTGCCAGCAGCTTAGTAGGGAGCTCCTACAATGAGCAGTTCTTC | CASSLVGSSYNEQFF | TRBJ2-1 | TRBV11-2 | NA | NA
TGTGCCAGCCGTGAAGCTTTCTTT | CASREAFF | TRBJ1-1 | TRBV9 | NA | few
TGTGCCTGGAGCCGTTACAGCCCCTACGAGCAGTACTTC | CAWSRYSPYEQYF | TRBJ2-7 | TRBV30 | NA | NA
TGTGCCAGCAGTGCGCTCAGGGGGTCTAACTATGGCTACACCTTC | CASSALRGSNYGYTF | TRBJ1-2 | TRBV6-6 | TRBD1 | NA
TGTGCCAGTACTTGGGCAGGGGGAGGCTACACCTTC | CASTWAGGGYTF | TRBJ1-2 | TRBV19 | TRBD1 | NA
TGTGCCAGCAGTGAAGCGCTATCGGGTGAAGGTGAGCAGTTCTTC | CASSEALSGEGEQFF | TRBJ2-1 | TRBV6-1 | NA | NA
TGTGCCAGTAGTATTCCAGGGATTAATGAAAAACTGTTTTTT | CASSIPGINEKLFF | TRBJ1-4 | TRBV19 | NA | NA
TGTGCCAGTAGTATTAGCCAGGGATCTGTTGGCTACACCTTC | CASSISQGSVGYTF | TRBJ1-2 | TRBV19 | NA | once
TGCGCCAGCAGCCCGAGCGGGTTCCTCGCGGGCGAGCAGTTCTTC | CASSPSGFLAGEQFF | TRBJ2-1 | TRBV4-3 | NA | NA